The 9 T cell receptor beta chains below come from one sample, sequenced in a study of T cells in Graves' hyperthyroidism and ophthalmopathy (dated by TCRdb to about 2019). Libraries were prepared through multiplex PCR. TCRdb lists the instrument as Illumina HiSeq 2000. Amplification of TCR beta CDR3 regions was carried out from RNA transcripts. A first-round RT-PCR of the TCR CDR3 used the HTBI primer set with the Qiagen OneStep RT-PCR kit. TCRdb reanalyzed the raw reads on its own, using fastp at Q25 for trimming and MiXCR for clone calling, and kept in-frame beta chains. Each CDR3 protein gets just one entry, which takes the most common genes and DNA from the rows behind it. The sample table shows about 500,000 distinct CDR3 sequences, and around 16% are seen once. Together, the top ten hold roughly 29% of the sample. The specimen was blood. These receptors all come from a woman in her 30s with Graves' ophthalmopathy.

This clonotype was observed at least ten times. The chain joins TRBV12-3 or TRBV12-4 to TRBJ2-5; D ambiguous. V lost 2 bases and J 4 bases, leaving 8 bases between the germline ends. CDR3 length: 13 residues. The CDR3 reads CASSLSGRETQYF. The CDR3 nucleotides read TGTGCCAGCAGTTTATCCGGGCGAGAGACCCAGTACTTC.

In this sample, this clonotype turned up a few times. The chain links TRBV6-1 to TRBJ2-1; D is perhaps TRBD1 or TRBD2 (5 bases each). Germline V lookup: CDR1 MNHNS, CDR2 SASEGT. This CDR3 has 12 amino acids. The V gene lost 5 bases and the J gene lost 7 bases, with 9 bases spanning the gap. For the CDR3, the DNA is TGTGCCAGCAGTTATGAGGGGAATGAGCAGTTCTTC. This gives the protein CASSYEGNEQFF.

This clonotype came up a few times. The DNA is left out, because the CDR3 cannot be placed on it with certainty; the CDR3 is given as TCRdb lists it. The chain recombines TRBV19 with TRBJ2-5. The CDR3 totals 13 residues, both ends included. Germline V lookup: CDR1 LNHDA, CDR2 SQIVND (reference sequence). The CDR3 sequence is CASTSGYQETQYF.

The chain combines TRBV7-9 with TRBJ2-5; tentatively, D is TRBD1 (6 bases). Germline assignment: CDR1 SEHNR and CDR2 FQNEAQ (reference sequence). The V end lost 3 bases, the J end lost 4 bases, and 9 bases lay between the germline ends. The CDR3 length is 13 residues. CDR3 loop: CASSFLGGETQYF. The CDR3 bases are TGTGCCAGCAGCTTCCTAGGGGGAGAGACCCAGTACTTC.

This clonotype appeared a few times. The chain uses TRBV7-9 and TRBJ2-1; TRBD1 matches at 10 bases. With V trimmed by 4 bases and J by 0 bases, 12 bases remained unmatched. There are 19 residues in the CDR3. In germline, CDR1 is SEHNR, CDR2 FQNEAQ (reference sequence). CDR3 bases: TGTGCCAGCAGCTCCTTAGGACAGGGGGTACAAAGCTCCTACAATGAGCAGTTCTTC. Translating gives CASSSLGQGVQSSYNEQFF.

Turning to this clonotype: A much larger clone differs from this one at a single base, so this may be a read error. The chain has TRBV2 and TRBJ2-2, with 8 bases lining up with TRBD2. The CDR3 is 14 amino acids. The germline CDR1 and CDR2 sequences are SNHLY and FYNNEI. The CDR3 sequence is CASGETSAAGELFF. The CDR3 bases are TGTGCCAGCGGTGAGACTAGCGCGGCCGGGGAGCTGTTTTTT.

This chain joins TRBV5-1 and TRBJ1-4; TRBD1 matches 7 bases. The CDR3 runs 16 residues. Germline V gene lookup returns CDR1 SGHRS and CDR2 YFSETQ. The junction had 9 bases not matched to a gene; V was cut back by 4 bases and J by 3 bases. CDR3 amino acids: CASSLLTQGANEKLFF. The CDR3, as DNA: TGCGCCAGCAGCCTTCTTACTCAGGGGGCTAATGAAAAACTGTTTTTT. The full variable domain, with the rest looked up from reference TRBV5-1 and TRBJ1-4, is KAGVTQTPRYLIKTRGQQVTLSCSPISGHRSVSWYQQTPGQGLQFLFEYFSETQRNKGNFPGRFSGRQFSNSRSEMNVSTLELGDSALYLCASSLLTQGANEKLFFGSGTQLSVL.

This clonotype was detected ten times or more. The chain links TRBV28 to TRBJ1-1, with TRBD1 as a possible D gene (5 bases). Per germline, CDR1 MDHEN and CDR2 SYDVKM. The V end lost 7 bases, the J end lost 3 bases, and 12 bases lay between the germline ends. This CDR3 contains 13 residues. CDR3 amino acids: CASTSSGDTEAFF. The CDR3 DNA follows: TGTGCCAGCACATCTTCGGGGGACACTGAAGCTTTCTTT.

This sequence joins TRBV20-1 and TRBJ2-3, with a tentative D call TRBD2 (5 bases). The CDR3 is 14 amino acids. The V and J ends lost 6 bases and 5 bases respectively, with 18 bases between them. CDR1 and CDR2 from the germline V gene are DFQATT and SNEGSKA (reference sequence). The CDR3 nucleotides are TGCAGTGCACCGACCGAGGGTCGTGGAGATACGCAGTATTTT. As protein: CSAPTEGRGDTQYF.